This T cell receptor beta chain is from a study of OX40 agonist ivuxolimab in advanced cancers. Study-wide findings and caveats: Fewer expanded clones were found on average in CD4+ than in CD8+ T cells. The expanded peripheral T cells' antigen specificity was not determined. With doses of 0.1 to 3.0 mg/kg, CD4+ and CD8+ blood T cells had undergone clonal expansion by week 6.

Systemic immunosuppression or autoimmune disease history was grounds to exclude patients. Only in-frame clones appear in the TCRdb table, and some are missing; sequencing was by immunoSEQ multiplex PCR. This repertoire shows tens of thousands of clones, 75% to 90% found once; its top ten account for 0.55% to 0.6%. On this clone: The antigen is undetermined.

The length of the CDR3 is 18 residues. Sequences were derived from CD4+ or CD8+ T cells sorted from blood, sampled in a trial of the OX40 agonist ivuxolimab. The TCR comes from an adult with an advanced solid tumor such as melanoma, head and neck, liver or kidney cancer. The chain recombines TRBV21-1 with TRBJ2-7; the D call of TRBD1 is as the table states it, not checked on the DNA. TRBV21-1 is listed as a pseudogene. The CDR3 DNA reads TGTGCCAGCAGTTTTAAGGACAACCAGACGATGGTTACCTACGAGCAGTACTTC. Protein product: CASSFKDNQTMVTYEQYF.